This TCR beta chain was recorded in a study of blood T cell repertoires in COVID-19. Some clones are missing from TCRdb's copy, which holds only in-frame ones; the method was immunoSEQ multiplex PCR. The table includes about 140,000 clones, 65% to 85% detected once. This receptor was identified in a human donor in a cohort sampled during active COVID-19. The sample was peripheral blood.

In DNA form, the CDR3 reads TGCGCCAGCAGCTTGGCTAGCGGGGGGGCCAATGAGCAGTTCTTC. It encodes CASSLASGGANEQFF. The rearrangement links TRBV5-1 to TRBJ2-1, with 12 bases matching TRBD2. V lost 0 bases and J lost 6; bases outside the gene matches: 1. Germline V gene sequence: CDR1 SGHRS, CDR2 YFSETQ. The length of the CDR3 is 15 residues.